This TCR beta chain is drawn from a study of shared clonotypes between healthy human individuals. In the case of this clone: Its antigen is undetermined.

General study findings and limits: Relative to their counterparts shared across all four donors, non-shared clonotypes exhibited diminished generation probabilities.

Only Caucasian adults living in Nashville, Tennessee served as donors. The method was immunoSEQ multiplex PCR; TCRdb's version includes in-frame clones alone and lacks a portion of them. The sample lists about a million clones, 77% occurring once. The germline gives CDR1 SGHTA, CDR2 FQGTGA. The length of the CDR3 is 15 residues. V dropped 5 bases and J dropped 0 bases, with 11 bases sitting between them. This TCR derives from a man aged 18 to 35 in good health. Some clones in this sample may be carry-over from other donors' samples. The sequenced sample was memory CD4+ T cells from PBMCs. Subset in this sample: CD45RA-negative fraction. The chain combines TRBV7-3 with TRBJ2-1; no reliable D call. The CDR3 here is CASSRGRHSYNEQFF. The CDR3 DNA is TGTGCCAGCAGCCGAGGACGGCACTCCTACAATGAGCAGTTCTTC.